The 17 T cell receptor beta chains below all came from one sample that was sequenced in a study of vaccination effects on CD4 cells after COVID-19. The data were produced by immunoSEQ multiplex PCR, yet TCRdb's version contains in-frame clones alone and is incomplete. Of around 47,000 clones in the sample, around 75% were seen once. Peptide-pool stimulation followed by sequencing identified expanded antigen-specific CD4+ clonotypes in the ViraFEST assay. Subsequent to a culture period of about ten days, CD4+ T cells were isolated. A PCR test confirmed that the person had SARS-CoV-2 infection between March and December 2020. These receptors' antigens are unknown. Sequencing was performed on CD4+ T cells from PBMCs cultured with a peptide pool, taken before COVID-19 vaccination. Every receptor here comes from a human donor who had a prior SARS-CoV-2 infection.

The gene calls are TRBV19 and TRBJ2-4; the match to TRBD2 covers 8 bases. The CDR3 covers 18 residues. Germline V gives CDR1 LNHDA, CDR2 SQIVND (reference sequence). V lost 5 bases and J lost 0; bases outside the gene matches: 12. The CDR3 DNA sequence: TGTGCCAGTAGTTCAGGACTAGCCGACACTATAGCCAAAAACATTCAGTACTTC. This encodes CASSSGLADTIAKNIQYF.

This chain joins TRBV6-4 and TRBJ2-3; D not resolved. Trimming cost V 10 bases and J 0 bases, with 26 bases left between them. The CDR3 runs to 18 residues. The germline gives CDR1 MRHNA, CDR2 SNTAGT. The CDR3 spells CATLPASDYPPSTDTQYF. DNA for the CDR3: TGTGCCACCCTCCCGGCCAGCGATTACCCCCCTAGCACAGATACGCAGTATTTT.

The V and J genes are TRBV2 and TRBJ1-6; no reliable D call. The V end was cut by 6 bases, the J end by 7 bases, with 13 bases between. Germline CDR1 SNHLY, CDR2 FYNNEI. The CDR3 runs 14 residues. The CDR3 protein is CASRPGPGNSPLHF. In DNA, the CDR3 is TGTGCCAGCAGGCCGGGTCCTGGAAATTCACCCCTCCACTTT.

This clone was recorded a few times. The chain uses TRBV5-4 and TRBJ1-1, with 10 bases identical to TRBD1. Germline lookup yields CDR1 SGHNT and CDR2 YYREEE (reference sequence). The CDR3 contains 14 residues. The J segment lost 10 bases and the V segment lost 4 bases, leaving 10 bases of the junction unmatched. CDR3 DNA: TGTGCCAGCAGCCATGCTTCCGGGACAGGGGCAGCTTTCTTT. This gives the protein CASSHASGTGAAFF.

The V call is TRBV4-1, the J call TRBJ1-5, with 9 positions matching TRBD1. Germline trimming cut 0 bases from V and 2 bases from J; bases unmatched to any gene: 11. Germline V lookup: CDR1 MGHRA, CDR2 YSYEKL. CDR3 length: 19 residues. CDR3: CASSQDGRTGVFGNQPQHF. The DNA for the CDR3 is TGCGCCAGCAGCCAAGATGGGAGGACAGGGGTGTTTGGCAATCAGCCCCAGCATTTT.

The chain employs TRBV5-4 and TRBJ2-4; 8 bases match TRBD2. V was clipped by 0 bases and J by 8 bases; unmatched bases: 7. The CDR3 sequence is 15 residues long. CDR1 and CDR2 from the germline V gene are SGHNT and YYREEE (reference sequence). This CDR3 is CASSLAGGDTDIQYF. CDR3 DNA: TGTGCCAGCAGCTTGGCGGGAGGGGATACGGACATTCAGTACTTC.

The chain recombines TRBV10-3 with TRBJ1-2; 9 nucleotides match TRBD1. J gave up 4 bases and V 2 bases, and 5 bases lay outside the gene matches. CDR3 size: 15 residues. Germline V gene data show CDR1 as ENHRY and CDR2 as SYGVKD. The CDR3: CAISEPGQGIYGYTF. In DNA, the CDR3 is TGTGCCATCAGTGAGCCGGGACAGGGAATCTATGGCTACACCTTC.

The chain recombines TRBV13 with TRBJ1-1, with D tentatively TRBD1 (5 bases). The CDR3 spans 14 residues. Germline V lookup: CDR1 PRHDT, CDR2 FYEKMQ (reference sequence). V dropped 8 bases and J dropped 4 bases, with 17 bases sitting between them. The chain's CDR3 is CASHRGGWGTEAFF. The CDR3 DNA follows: TGTGCCAGCCACCGGGGCGGATGGGGCACTGAAGCTTTCTTT.

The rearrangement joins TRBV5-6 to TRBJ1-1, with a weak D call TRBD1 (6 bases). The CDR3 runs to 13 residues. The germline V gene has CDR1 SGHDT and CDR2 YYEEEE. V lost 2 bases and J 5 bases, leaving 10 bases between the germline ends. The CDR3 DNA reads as TGTGCCAGCAGCTTATCCAGGGGTACTGAAGCTTTCTTT. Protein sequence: CASSLSRGTEAFF.

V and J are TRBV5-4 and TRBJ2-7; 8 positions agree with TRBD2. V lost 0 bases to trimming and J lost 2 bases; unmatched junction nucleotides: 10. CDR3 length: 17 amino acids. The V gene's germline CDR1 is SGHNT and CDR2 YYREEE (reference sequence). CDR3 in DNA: TGTGCCAGCAGCTTGGGGGCCCGGGGGGGGATAGCCTACGAGCAGTACTTC. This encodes CASSLGARGGIAYEQYF. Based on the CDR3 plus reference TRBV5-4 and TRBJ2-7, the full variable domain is ETGVTQSPTHLIKTRGQQVTLRCSSQSGHNTVSWYQQALGQGPQFIFQYYREEENGRGNFPPRFSGLQFPNYSSELNVNALELDDSALYLCASSLGARGGIAYEQYFGPGTRLTVT.

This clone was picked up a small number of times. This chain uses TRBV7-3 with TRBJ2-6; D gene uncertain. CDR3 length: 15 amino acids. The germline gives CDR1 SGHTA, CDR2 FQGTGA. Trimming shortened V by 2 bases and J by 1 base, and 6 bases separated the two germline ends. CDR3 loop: CASSLFVSGANVLTF. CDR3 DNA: TGTGCCAGCAGCTTATTTGTATCTGGGGCCAACGTCCTGACTTTC.

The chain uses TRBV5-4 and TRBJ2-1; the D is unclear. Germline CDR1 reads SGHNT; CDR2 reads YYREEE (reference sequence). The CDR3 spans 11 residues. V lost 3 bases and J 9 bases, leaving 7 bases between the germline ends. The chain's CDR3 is CASSSPFEQFF. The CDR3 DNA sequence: TGTGCCAGCAGCTCACCCTTTGAGCAGTTCTTC.

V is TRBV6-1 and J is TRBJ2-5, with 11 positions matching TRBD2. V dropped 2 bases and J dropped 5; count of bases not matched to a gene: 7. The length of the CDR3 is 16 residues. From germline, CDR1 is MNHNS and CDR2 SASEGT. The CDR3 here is CASSEWVAGGRETQYF. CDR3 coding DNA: TGTGCCAGCAGTGAATGGGTAGCGGGGGGGCGCGAGACCCAGTACTTC.

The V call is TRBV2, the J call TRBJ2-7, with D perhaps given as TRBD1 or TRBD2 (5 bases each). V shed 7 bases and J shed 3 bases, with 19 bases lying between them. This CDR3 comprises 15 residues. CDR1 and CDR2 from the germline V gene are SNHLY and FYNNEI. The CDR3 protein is CASNEFGTRGYEQYF. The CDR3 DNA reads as TGTGCCAGCAACGAGTTCGGGACGCGAGGCTACGAGCAGTACTTC.

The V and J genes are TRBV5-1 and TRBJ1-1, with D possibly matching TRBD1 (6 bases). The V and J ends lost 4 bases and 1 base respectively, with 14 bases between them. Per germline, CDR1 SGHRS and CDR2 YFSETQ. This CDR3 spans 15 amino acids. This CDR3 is CASSQDSPGNTEAFF. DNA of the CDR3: TGCGCCAGCAGCCAGGACAGCCCGGGGAACACTGAAGCTTTCTTT.

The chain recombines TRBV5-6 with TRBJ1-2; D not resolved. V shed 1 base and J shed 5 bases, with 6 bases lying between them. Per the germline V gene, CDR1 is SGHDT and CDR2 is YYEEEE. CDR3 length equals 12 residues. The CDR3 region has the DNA TGTGCCAGCAGCTTGCAGCTTTATGGCTACACCTTC. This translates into CASSLQLYGYTF.

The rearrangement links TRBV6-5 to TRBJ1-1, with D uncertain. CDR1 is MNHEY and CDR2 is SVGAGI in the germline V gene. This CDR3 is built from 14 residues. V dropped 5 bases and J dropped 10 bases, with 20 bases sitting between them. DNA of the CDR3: TGTGCCAGCAGTCCCACGGGAACCCCGGGCATAGCTTTCTTT. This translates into CASSPTGTPGIAFF.